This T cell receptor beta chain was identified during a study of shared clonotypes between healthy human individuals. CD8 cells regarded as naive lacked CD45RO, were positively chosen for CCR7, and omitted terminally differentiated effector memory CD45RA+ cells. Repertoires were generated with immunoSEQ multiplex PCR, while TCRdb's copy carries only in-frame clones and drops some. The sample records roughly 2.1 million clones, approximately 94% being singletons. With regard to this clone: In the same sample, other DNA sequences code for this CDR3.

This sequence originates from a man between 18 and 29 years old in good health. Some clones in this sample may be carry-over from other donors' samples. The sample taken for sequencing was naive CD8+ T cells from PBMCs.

Here the CDR3 reads CASSLSRGADTQYF. CDR3 sequence (DNA): TGTGCCAGCAGCTTAAGTCGAGGGGCGGATACGCAGTATTTT. The V call is TRBV7-3, the J call TRBJ2-3; D may match TRBD1 or TRBD2 (5 bases each). Germline values: CDR1 SGHTA, CDR2 FQGTGA. The length of the CDR3 is 14 residues. Trimming took off 1 base at V and 6 bases at J, with 11 bases between the two ends.